These T cell receptor beta chains were read from a single sample in a study of T cell repertoires in cytomegalovirus infection. Their antigen targets remain unknown. TCRdb re-derived calls from the reads in MiXCR, one entry per CDR3 protein. The table lists roughly 500,000 distinct CDR3 sequences, about 33% of them singletons, with 17% in the top ten. The sequencing used cultured PBMCs, collected from culture after CMV antigen stimulation. Receptor source: a human donor in good health (CMV status not recorded). Some clones in this sample may be carry-over from other donors' samples. CDR3s leave out the opening cysteine and the closing phenylalanine or tryptophan. Each record gives: V gene, CDR3 protein.

v_call: TRBV5-8
cdr3_aa: ASRRLATYEQY

v_call: TRBV7-2
cdr3_aa: ASSLNEGLDAH

v_call: TRBV24-1
cdr3_aa: ATSDKGWVPF

v_call: TRBV19
cdr3_aa: ASSTTASNQPQH

v_call: TRBV29-1
cdr3_aa: SVERSGRGEQY

v_call: TRBV7-9
cdr3_aa: ASSVILGGEQY

v_call: TRBV7-6
cdr3_aa: ASSFPGTGNNEQF

v_call: TRBV7-9
cdr3_aa: ASSSPGQVWTLH

v_call: TRBV20-1
cdr3_aa: SARDRTGTINGYT

v_call: TRBV5-4
cdr3_aa: ASSLALRGQETQY

v_call: TRBV7-2
cdr3_aa: ASSTLGAGEVETDTQY

v_call: TRBV5-4
cdr3_aa: ASSSGAGVFSEAF

v_call: TRBV27
cdr3_aa: ASSLMGSTEAF

v_call: TRBV7-6
cdr3_aa: ASSPRGGSGTDTQY

v_call: TRBV7-8
cdr3_aa: ASSDGGLYEQY

v_call: TRBV12-3/TRBV12-4
cdr3_aa: ASSLRDLAKNIQY

v_call: TRBV12-3/TRBV12-4
cdr3_aa: ASSRFRPGELF

v_call: TRBV14
cdr3_aa: ASSQHYEQF

v_call: TRBV7-8
cdr3_aa: ASSLVGQRVLLF

v_call: TRBV2
cdr3_aa: ASPAGDSTYNEQF

v_call: TRBV6-2/TRBV6-3
cdr3_aa: ASRSGGTNEQF

v_call: TRBV7-2
cdr3_aa: ASSLGQGSETQY

v_call: TRBV6-2/TRBV6-3
cdr3_aa: ASSYVREGRNEQF

v_call: TRBV4-1
cdr3_aa: ASSQEGLAGLGQF

v_call: TRBV6-2/TRBV6-3
cdr3_aa: ASSYLSQNIQY

v_call: TRBV7-2
cdr3_aa: ASSARQGTPTDTQY

v_call: TRBV19
cdr3_aa: ASSISTGRNQPQH

v_call: TRBV24-1
cdr3_aa: ATSDNTEAF

v_call: TRBV10-3
cdr3_aa: AVGEHNEQF

v_call: TRBV10-3
cdr3_aa: AISDLGTGANTEAF

v_call: TRBV7-9
cdr3_aa: ASSRTKPGQGAGQPQH

v_call: TRBV7-2
cdr3_aa: ASSPLKGGLGVTQY